This T cell receptor beta chain was captured in a study of patients and donors after allogeneic stem cell transplantation. TCRdb reprocessed the RT-PCR reads via MiXCR and lists one record per CDR3 protein. The sample consists of 17,000 or so distinct CDR3 sequences, roughly a quarter of them appearing once. This clonotype was detected many times. Input material: blood, either unsorted or a sorted T cell fraction (not recorded which). The sequence came from a human donor who was either an allogeneic HSCT recipient or a stem cell or donor lymphocyte infusion donor (not recorded which). It is not recorded whose cells these are; they may come from a transplant donor.

This chain's CDR3 is CASSFENQPQHF. The CDR3 nucleotides read TGTGCCAGCAGCTTCGAGAATCAGCCCCAGCATTTT. The rearrangement links TRBV13 to TRBJ1-5; the D is unclear. V was clipped by 3 bases and J by 4 bases, with 4 bases between them. The CDR3 length is 12 residues. CDR1 is PRHDT, CDR2 FYEKMQ, per germline (reference sequence).